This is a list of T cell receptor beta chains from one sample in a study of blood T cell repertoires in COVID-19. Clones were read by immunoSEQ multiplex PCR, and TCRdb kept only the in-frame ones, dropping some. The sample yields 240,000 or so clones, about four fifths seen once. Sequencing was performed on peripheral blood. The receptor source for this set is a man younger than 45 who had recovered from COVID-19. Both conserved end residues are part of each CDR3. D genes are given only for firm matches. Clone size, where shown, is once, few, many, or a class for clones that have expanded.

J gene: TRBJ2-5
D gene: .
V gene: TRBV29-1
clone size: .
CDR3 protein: CSVVGGALETQYF
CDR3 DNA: TGCAGCGTTGTTGGGGGGGCTTTAGAGACCCAGTACTTC

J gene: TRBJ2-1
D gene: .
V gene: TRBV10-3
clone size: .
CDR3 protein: CASRGRDEQFF
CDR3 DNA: TGTGCCAGCCGGGGAAGGGATGAGCAGTTCTTC

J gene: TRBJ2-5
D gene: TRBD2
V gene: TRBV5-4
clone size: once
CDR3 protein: CASKPSGAERTQYF
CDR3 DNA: TGTGCCAGCAAGCCTAGCGGGGCAGAGCGGACCCAGTACTTC

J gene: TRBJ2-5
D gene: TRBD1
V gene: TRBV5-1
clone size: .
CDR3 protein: CASSFRDRGETQYF
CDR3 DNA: TGCGCCAGCAGCTTCCGGGACAGGGGTGAGACCCAGTACTTC

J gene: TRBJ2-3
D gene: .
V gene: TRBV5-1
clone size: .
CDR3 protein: CASSSNPGGTDTQYF
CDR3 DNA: TGCGCCAGCAGCTCCAATCCCGGGGGAACAGATACGCAGTATTTT

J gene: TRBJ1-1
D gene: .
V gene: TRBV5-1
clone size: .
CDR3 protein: CASSPTGGQAAEAFF
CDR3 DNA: TGCGCCAGCAGTCCCACTGGGGGCCAAGCTGCTGAAGCTTTCTTT

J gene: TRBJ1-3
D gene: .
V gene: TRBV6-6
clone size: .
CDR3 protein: CASREESSGNTIYF
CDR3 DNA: TGTGCCAGCAGAGAGGAAAGCTCTGGAAACACCATATATTTT

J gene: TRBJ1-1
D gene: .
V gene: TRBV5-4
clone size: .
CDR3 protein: CASSLTGHFTEAFF
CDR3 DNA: TGTGCCAGCAGCTTGACAGGACACTTCACTGAAGCTTTCTTT

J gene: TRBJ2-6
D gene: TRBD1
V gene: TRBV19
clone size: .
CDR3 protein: CASSTGTGVSGANVLTF
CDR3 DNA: TGTGCCAGTAGCACCGGGACAGGGGTCTCTGGGGCCAACGTCCTGACTTTC

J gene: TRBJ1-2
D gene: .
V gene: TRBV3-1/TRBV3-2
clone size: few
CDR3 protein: CASSRDWGSVRYTF
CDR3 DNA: TGTGCCAGCAGCCGGGATTGGGGCTCGGTCCGCTACACCTTC

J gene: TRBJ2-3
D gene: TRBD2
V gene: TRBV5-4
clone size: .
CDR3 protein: CASSLTSGGLLTDTQYF
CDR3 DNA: TGTGCCAGCAGCCTGACTAGCGGGGGGCTCCTCACAGATACGCAGTATTTT

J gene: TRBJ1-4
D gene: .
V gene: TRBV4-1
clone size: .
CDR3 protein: CASSQIGGYEKLFF
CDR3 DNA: TGCGCCAGCAGCCAAATCGGGGGGTATGAAAAACTGTTTTTT

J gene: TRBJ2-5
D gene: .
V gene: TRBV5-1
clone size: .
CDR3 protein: CASSLSVETQYF
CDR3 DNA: TGCGCCAGCAGCTTGTCTGTGGAGACCCAGTACTTC

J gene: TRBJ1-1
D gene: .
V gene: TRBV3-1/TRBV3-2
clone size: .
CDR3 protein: CASSQGPAGQNTEAFF
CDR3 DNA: TGTGCCAGCAGCCAAGGACCAGCCGGACAGAACACTGAAGCTTTCTTT

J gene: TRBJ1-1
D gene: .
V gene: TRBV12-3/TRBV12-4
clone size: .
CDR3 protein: CASNQAGPEAFF
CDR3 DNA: TGTGCCAGCAATCAGGCGGGGCCTGAAGCTTTCTTT

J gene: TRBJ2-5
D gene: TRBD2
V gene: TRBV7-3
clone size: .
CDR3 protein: CASSPSGGKQETQYF
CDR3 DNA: TGTGCCAGCAGTCCAAGCGGGGGGAAACAAGAGACCCAGTACTTC

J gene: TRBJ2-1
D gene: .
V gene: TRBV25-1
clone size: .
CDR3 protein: CASSESTEQFF
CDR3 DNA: TGTGCCAGCAGTGAATCGACAGAGCAGTTCTTC

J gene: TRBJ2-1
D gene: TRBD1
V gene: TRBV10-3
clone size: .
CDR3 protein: CAISNDRGHNEQFF
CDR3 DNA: TGTGCCATCAGTAATGACAGGGGTCACAATGAGCAGTTCTTC

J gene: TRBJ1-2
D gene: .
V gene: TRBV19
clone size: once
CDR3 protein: CASSIANSNYGYTF
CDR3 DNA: TGTGCCAGTAGTATAGCTAACAGTAACTATGGCTACACCTTC

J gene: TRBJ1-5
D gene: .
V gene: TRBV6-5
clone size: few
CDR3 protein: CASSLYRDQPQHF
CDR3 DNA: TGTGCCAGCAGTCTATACAGGGATCAGCCCCAGCATTTT

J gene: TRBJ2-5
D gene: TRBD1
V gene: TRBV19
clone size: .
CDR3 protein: CASSPRGQGAINF
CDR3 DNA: TGTGCCAGTAGTCCCAGGGGACAGGGGGCGATCAACTTC

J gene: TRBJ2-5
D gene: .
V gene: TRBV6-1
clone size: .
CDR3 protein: CASSEERGLGTQYF
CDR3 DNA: TGTGCCAGCAGTGAAGAACGGGGGTTAGGGACCCAGTACTTC

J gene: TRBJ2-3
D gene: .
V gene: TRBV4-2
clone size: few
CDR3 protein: CASSQDLGLGLTQYF
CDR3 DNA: TGTGCCAGCAGCCAAGACTTGGGCTTGGGACTTACGCAGTATTTT

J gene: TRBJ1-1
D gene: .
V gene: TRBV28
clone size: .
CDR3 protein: CASSWGARAFF
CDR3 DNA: TGTGCCAGCAGTTGGGGAGCGCGGGCTTTCTTT

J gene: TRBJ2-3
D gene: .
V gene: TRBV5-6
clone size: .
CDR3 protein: CASSSSFLYTQYF
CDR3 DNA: TGTGCCAGCAGCTCAAGCTTTCTCTATACGCAGTATTTT

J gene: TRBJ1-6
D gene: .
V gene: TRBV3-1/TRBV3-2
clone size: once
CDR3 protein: CASTDATGLFSSPLHF
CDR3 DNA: TGTGCCAGCACCGACGCTACCGGACTATTCTCTTCACCCCTCCACTTT

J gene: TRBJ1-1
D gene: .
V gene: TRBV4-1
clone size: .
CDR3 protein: CASSQVVVIFTEAFF
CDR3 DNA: TGCGCCAGCAGCCAAGTAGTAGTTATCTTCACTGAAGCTTTCTTT

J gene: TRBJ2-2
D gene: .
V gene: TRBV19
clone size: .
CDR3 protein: CATSNTGELFF
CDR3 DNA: TGTGCCACGTCGAACACCGGGGAGCTGTTTTTT

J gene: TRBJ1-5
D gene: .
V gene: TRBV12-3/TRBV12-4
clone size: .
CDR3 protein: CASSFGGGQPQHF
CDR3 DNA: TGTGCCAGCAGTTTCGGCGGGGGTCAGCCCCAGCATTTT

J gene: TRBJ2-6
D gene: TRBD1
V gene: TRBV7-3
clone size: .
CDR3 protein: CASSLRQGSGANVLTF
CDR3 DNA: TGTGCCAGCAGCTTAAGACAGGGCTCTGGGGCCAACGTCCTGACTTTC

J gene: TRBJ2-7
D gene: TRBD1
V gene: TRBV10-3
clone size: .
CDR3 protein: CATRQGSYEQYF
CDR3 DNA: TGTGCCACCCGACAGGGTTCCTACGAGCAGTACTTC

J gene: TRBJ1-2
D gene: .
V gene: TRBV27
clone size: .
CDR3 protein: CASSSPRGDGYTF
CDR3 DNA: TGTGCCAGCAGTTCCCCCCGGGGGGATGGCTACACCTTC

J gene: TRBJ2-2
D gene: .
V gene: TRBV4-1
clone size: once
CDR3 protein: CASSQNRESGELFF
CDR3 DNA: TGCGCCAGCAGCCAAAACAGGGAGTCTGGGGAGCTGTTTTTT

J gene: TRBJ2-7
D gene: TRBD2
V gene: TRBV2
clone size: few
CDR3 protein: CASSGPLAGGPYGEQYF
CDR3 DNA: TGTGCCAGCAGTGGCCCACTAGCGGGGGGGCCCTACGGCGAGCAGTACTTC

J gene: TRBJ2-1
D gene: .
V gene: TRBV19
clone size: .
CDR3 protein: CASSGGGPPSYNEQFF
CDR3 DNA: TGTGCCAGTAGTGGGGGGGGCCCACCGTCCTACAATGAGCAGTTCTTC

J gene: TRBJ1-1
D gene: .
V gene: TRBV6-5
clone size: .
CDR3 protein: CASSLRGGEAFF
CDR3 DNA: TGTGCCAGCAGCCTTAGGGGAGGTGAAGCTTTCTTT

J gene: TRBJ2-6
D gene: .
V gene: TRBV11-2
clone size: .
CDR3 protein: CASSPTTTVSSGANVLTF
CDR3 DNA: TGTGCCAGCAGCCCAACCACGACAGTTAGCTCTGGGGCCAACGTCCTGACTTTC

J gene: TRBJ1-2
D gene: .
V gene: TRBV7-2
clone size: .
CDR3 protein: CASSPVGQGNYGYTF
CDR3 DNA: TGTGCCAGCAGCCCCGTTGGGCAGGGCAACTATGGCTACACCTTC

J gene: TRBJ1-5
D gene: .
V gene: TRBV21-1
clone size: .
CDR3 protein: CASSPFNRGDSNQPQHF
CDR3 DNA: TGTGCCAGCAGCCCATTTAACAGGGGGGATAGCAATCAGCCCCAGCATTTT

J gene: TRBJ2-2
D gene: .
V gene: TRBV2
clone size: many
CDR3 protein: CASTGDFGELFF
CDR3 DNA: TGTGCCAGCACGGGGGACTTCGGGGAGCTGTTTTTT

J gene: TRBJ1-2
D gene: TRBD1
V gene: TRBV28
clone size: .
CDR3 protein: CASSTTGDNYGYTF
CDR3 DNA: TGTGCCAGCAGCACAACAGGGGATAACTATGGCTACACCTTC

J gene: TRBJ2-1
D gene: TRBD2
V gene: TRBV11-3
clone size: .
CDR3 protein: CASSSRGGNEQFF
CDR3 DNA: TGTGCCAGCAGCTCACGCGGGGGCAATGAGCAGTTCTTC

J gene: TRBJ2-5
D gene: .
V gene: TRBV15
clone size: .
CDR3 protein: CATSRGGLETQYF
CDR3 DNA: TGTGCCACCAGCAGAGGGGGGCTAGAGACCCAGTACTTC

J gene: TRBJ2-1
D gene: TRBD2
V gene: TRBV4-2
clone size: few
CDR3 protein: CASSQDSGGGASGHEQFF
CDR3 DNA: TGTGCCAGCAGCCAAGATTCAGGCGGGGGGGCCTCCGGCCATGAGCAGTTCTTC

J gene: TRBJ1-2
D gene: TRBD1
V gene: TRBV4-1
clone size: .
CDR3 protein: CASSQTGARGYTF
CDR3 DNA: TGCGCCAGCAGCCAGACAGGGGCCCGTGGCTACACCTTC

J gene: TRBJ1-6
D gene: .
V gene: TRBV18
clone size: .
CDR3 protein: CASSPVSSEATNSPLHF
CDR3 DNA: TGTGCCAGCTCACCCGTTTCTTCGGAGGCGACCAATTCACCCCTCCACTTT

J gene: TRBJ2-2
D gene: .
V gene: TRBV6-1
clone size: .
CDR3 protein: CASSETGSGELFF
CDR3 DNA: TGTGCCAGCAGTGAAACAGGGAGCGGGGAGCTGTTTTTT

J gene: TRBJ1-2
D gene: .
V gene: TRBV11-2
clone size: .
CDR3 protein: CASRSGSTGYTF
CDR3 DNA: TGTGCCAGCAGATCAGGGTCAACGGGCTACACCTTC

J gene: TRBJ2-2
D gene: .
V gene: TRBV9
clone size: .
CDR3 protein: CASSVGGDLEPHTGELFF
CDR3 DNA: TGTGCCAGCAGCGTAGGGGGGGATCTGGAGCCGCACACCGGGGAGCTGTTTTTT

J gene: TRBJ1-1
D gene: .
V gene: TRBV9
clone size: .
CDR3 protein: CASSVDGFAEAFF
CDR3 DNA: TGTGCCAGCAGCGTAGACGGGTTCGCTGAAGCTTTCTTT

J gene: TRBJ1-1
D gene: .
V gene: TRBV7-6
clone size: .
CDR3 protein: CASSFTGNTEAFF
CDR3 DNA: TGTGCCAGCAGCTTTACGGGGAACACTGAAGCTTTCTTT

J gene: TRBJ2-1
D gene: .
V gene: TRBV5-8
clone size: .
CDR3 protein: CASSWGTGSYNEQFF
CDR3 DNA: TGTGCCAGCAGCTGGGGAACAGGCTCCTACAATGAGCAGTTCTTC

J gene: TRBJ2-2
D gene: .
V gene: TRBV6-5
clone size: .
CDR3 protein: CASNLVGIGELFF
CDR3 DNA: TGTGCCAGCAACCTAGTCGGAATCGGGGAGCTGTTTTTT

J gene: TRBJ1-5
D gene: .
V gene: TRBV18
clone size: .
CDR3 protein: CASSLGGGNQPQHF
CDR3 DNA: TGTGCCAGCTCACTGGGCGGGGGAAATCAGCCCCAGCATTTT

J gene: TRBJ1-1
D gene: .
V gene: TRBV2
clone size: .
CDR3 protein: CASSIDSGTKNTEAFF
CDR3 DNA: TGTGCCAGCAGTATAGACTCCGGGACAAAGAACACTGAAGCTTTCTTT